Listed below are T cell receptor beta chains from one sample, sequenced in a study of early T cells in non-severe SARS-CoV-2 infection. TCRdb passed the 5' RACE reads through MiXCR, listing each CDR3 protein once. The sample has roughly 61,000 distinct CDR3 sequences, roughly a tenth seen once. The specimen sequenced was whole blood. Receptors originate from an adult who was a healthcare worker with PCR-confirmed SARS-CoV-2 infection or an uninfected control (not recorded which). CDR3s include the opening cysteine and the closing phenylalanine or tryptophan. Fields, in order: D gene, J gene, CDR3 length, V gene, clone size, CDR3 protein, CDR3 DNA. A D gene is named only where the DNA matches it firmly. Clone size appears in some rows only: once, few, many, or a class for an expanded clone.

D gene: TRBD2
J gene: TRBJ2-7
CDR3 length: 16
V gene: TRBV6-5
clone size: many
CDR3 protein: CASSYRSGLAVWEQYF
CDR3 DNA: TGTGCCAGCAGTTATCGCTCGGGACTAGCGGTCTGGGAGCAGTACTTC

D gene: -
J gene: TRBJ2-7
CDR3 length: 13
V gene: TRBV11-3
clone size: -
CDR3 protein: CASSPHPGYEQYF
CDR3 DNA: TGTGCCAGCAGCCCACATCCCGGCTACGAGCAGTACTTC

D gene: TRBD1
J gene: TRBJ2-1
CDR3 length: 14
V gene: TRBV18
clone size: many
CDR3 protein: CASSPTGGYNEQFF
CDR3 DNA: TGTGCCAGCTCACCGACAGGGGGCTACAATGAGCAGTTCTTC

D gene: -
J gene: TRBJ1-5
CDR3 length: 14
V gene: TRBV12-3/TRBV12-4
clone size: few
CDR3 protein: CASSPSTGLQPQHF
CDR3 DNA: TGTGCCAGCAGTCCCTCAACGGGTTTACAGCCCCAGCATTTT

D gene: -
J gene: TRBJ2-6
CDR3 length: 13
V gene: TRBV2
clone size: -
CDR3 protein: CASMASGANVLTF
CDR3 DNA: TGTGCCAGCATGGCCTCTGGGGCCAACGTCCTGACTTTC

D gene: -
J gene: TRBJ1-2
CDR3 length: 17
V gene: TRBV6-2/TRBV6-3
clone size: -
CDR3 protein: CASINPGGGFVHYGYTF
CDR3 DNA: TGTGCCAGCATCAATCCGGGGGGGGGCTTCGTCCACTATGGCTACACCTTC

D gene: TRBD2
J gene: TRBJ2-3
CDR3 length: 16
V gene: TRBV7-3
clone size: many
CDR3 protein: CASSNGLAGLTDTQYF
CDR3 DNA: TGTGCCAGCAGCAACGGACTAGCGGGCCTCACAGATACGCAGTATTTT

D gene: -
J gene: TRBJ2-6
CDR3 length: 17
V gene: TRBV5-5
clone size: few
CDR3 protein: CASSLIVPGAGANVLTF
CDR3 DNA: TGTGCCAGCAGCTTGATCGTCCCAGGGGCTGGGGCCAACGTCCTGACTTTC

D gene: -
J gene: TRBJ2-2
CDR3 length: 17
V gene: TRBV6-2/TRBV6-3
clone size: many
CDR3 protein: CASSPTWGETNTGELFF
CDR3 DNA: TGTGCCAGCAGCCCTACCTGGGGCGAAACGAACACCGGGGAGCTGTTTTTT

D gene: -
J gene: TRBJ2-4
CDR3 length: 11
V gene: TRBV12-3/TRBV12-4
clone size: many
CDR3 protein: CASSQGPNQYF
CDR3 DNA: TGTGCCAGCAGTCAGGGACCGAACCAGTACTTC

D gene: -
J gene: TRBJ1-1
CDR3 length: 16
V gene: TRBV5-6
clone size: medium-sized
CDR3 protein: CASSQGSGWLDTEAFF
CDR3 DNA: TGTGCCAGCAGCCAAGGGTCAGGGTGGCTCGACACTGAAGCTTTCTTT

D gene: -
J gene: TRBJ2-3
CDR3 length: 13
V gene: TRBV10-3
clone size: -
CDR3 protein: CATIGQLSDTQYF
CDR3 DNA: TGTGCCACCATAGGGCAGCTATCGGATACGCAGTATTTT

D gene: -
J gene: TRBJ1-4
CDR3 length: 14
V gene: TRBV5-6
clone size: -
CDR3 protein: CASSLERTNEKLFF
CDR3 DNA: TGTGCCAGCAGCTTGGAGCGGACCAATGAAAAACTGTTTTTT

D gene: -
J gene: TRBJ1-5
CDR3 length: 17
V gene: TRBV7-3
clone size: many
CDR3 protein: CASNSLDTPQSNQPQHF
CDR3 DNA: TGTGCCAGCAACTCCCTCGACACTCCGCAAAGCAATCAGCCCCAGCATTTT

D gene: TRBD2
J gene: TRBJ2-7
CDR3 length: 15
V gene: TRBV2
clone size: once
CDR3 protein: CASSEGWGGTYEQYF
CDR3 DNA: TGTGCCAGCAGTGAAGGTTGGGGAGGGACCTACGAGCAGTACTTC

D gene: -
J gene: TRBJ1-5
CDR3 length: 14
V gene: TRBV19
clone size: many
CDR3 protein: CASSPTDSNQPQHF
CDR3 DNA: TGTGCCAGTAGTCCGACGGATAGCAATCAGCCCCAGCATTTT

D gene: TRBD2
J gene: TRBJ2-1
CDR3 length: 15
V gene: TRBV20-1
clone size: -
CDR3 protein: CSARDLLAGDNEQFF
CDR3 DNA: TGCAGTGCTAGAGATCTACTAGCGGGGGACAATGAGCAGTTCTTC

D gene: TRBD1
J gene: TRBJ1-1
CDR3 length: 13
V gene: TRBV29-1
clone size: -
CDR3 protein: CSVEARGWTEAFF
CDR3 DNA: TGCAGCGTTGAGGCCAGGGGGTGGACTGAAGCTTTCTTT